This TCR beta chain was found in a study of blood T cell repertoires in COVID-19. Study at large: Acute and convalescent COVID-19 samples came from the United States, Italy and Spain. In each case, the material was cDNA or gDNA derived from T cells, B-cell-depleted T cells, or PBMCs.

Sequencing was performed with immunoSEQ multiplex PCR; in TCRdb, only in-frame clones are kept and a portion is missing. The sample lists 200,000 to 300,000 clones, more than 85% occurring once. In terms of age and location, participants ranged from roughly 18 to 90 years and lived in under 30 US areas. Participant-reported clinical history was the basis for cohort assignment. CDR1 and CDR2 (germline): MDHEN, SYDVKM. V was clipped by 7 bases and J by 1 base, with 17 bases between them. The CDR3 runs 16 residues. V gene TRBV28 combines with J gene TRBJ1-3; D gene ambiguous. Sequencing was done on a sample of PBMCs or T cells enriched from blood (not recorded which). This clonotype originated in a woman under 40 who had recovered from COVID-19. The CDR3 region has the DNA TGTGCCAGCACCCATGCTGGGCGAGTTTCTGGAAACACCATATATTTT. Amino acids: CASTHAGRVSGNTIYF.